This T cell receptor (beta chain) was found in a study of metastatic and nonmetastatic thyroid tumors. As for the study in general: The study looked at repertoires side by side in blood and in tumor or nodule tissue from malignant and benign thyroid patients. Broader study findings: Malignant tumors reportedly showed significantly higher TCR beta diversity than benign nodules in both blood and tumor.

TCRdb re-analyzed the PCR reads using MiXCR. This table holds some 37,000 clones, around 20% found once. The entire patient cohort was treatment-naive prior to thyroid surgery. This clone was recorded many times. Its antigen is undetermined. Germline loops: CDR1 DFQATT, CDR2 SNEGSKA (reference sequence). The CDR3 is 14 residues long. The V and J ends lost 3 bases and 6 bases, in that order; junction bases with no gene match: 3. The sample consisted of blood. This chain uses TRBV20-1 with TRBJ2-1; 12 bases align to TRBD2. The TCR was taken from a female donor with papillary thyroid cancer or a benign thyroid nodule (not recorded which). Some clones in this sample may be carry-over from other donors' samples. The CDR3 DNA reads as TGCAGTGCTAGGGGACTAGCGGGTCTCAATGAGCAGTTCTTC. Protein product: CSARGLAGLNEQFF.